Presented here are 32 T cell receptor beta chains from one specimen sequenced in a study of tissue T cells after allogeneic stem cell transplantation. As for time point: mouse harvest day 7 after allogeneic transplant. The graft held 10^6 splenic CD5+ T cells and 10^7 T-cell-depleted bone marrow cells. Sequenced by immunoSEQ multiplex PCR; TCRdb stores in-frame clones only, minus some. The sample gives 5,500 to 8,500 clones, around 50% of which show up once; about 4% is in the top ten. Sequenced sample: gut tissue. Receptors originate from a female BALB/c mouse given C57BL/6 T cells with graft-versus-host disease after an allogeneic hematopoietic cell transplant.

Regarding this clone: Gene names denote mouse genes. The read terminates 1 residue ahead of where the CDR3 ends, so the germline J gene completes it. The J gene is TRBJ1-2, the V gene TRBV26; D call uncertain. This CDR3 is built from 13 residues. The V end was cut by 2 bases, the J end by 5 bases, with 9 bases between. CDR1 and CDR2 from the germline V gene are KGHPV and FQNQEV (reference sequence). The CDR3 protein is CASSLLVRSDYTF. The CDR3 bases that were read are TGTGCCAGCAGTCTGCTAGTCCGGTCCGACTACACC.

Comment on this clone: The genes and germline here are from mouse. Read sequence stops 1 residue before the CDR3 end, and the germline J gene provides the missing end. J is TRBJ1-4 and V is TRBV12-1; no definite D call. Germline V gives CDR1 SGHSN, CDR2 HYEKVE. There are 14 residues in the CDR3. The V and J ends lost 2 bases and 0 bases respectively, with 6 bases between them. CDR3 DNA (partial): TGTGCCAGCTCTCCCCAGGTTTCCAACGAAAGATTATTT. As protein: CASSPQVSNERLF. The entire CDR3 is CASSPQVSNERLFF.

This clone has just a few counts. Genes here carry mouse names. The CDR3 DNA, read in part, is TGCTCCAGCAGTCAATCGGGGGGCCCCTCCGACTACACC. It is translated as CSSSQSGGPSDYT. The CDR3 as a whole reads CSSSQSGGPSDYTF. The chain uses TRBV23 and TRBJ1-2. The read ends 1 residue shy of where the CDR3 ends; the end is completed using the germline J gene. The CDR3 covers 14 residues. Germline CDR1 KGHTA, CDR2 FQNQQP. Complete variable domain (other parts from reference TRBV23 and TRBJ1-2): DAAVTQKPRYLIKMKGQEAEMKCIPEKGHTAVFWYQQKQSKELKFLIYFQNQQPLDQIDMVKERFSAVCPSSSLCSLGIRTCEAEDSALYLCSSSQSGGPSDYTFGSGTRLLVI.

This clone is medium-sized in the sample. The genes and germline here are from mouse. Read data end 1 residue before the CDR3 end; the end is taken from the germline J gene. The genes are TRBV13-1 and TRBJ2-1; 12 nucleotides match TRBD2. The V segment lost 4 bases and the J segment 5 bases; nucleotides outside the gene matches: 4. The germline V gene encodes CDR1 NSHNY and CDR2 SYGAGN. This CDR3 is built from 15 residues. The CDR3 reads CASSRDWGGDAEQFF. The covered CDR3 bases are TGTGCCAGCAGTAGAGACTGGGGGGGCGATGCTGAGCAGTTC.

About this clone itself: Gene names are mouse gene names. The read ends 1 residue shy of where the CDR3 ends; the end is completed using the germline J gene. V is TRBV16 and J is TRBJ2-4; D remains unclear. The CDR3 sequence is 13 residues long. CDR1 SGHSA and CDR2 FRNQAP come from the germline V gene. V was trimmed by 3 bases and J by 0 bases, leaving 4 bases between them. The sequenced CDR3 bases are TGTGCAAGCAGCTTTGACAGTCAAAACACCTTGTAC. This translates into CASSFDSQNTLY. The full CDR3 protein is CASSFDSQNTLYF.

Notes on this clone: The listed genes are named as in mouse. The part of the CDR3 DNA that was read is TGTGCCAGCTCTCTCGATTGGGGGATTGAACAGTAC. Translation gives CASSLDWGIEQY. The full-length CDR3 reads as CASSLDWGIEQYF. The V and J genes are TRBV12-1 and TRBJ2-7; TRBD2 might be the D (6 bases). The read stops 1 residue short of the end of the CDR3; the missing end is completed from the germline J gene. The CDR3 runs 13 residues. V lost 0 bases, J lost 6 bases, and 11 bases lay in between. From germline, CDR1 is SGHSN and CDR2 HYEKVE.

This clone is medium-sized within its sample. The gene names here belong to mouse. The CDR3 goes on 1 residue after the read ends, and that part is filled in from the germline J gene. The chain recombines TRBV24 with TRBJ2-4; D perhaps matches TRBD2 (5 bases). Looked up from germline, CDR1 is KGHTA and CDR2 is FRNEEI. V dropped 3 bases and J dropped 2 bases, with 9 bases sitting between them. The CDR3 is 14 amino acids. The CDR3 DNA, read in part, is TGTGCCAGCAGTCTAGAGGACTCTCAAAACACCTTGTAC. Amino acid sequence: CASSLEDSQNTLY. The entire CDR3 protein is CASSLEDSQNTLYF.

Details on this clone: Gene and germline names: mouse. Read coverage stops 1 residue before the CDR3 terminus; the germline J gene supplies the remainder. The rearrangement joins TRBV26 to TRBJ1-5; D gene ambiguous. The CDR3 has 12 amino acids. From germline, CDR1 is KGHPV and CDR2 FQNQEV (reference sequence). V dropped 3 bases and J dropped 6 bases, with 6 bases sitting between them. CDR3 sequence: CASSLGGQAPLF. The sequenced CDR3 bases are TGTGCCAGCAGTCTAGGAGGCCAGGCTCCGCTT.

Turning to this clone: Gene labels here are mouse ones. The read halts 1 residue ahead of the CDR3 end, with the missing end drawn from the germline J gene. The V gene is TRBV26, the J gene TRBJ2-5; maybe TRBD1 (6 bases). Trimming shortened V by 4 bases and J by 0 bases, and 8 bases separated the two germline ends. Looked up from germline, CDR1 is KGHPV and CDR2 is FQNQEV (reference sequence). The CDR3 covers 14 residues. CDR3 residues: CASSPTGNQDTQYF. CDR3 bases read: TGTGCCAGCAGTCCTACAGGGAACCAAGACACCCAGTAC.

Judged by abundance, this clone is medium-sized (0.01 to 0.1%). Gene names are mouse gene names. The read finishes 1 residue shy of the CDR3 end, and the germline J gene is used to complete it. The chain employs TRBV19 and TRBJ1-4; TRBD1 is a possible D gene (6 bases). The CDR3 sequence is 15 residues long. In germline, CDR1 is FNHDT, CDR2 SITEND (reference sequence). V gave up 2 bases and J gave up 0 bases, with 8 bases separating them. The CDR3 region is CASSMGTISNERLFF. The covered CDR3 bases are TGTGCCAGCAGTATGGGGACAATTTCCAACGAAAGATTATTT.

To note about this clone: Genes and germline come from the mouse. The read gets to within 1 residue of the CDR3 end, and the germline J gene fills in the rest. The J gene is TRBJ1-3, the V gene TRBV26; the D is unclear. Per germline, CDR1 KGHPV and CDR2 FQNQEV (reference sequence). CDR3 length: 14 residues. V dropped 2 bases and J dropped 0 bases, with 5 bases sitting between them. The CDR3 bases that were read are TGTGCCAGCAGTCTGCAGGATTCTGGAAATACGCTCTAT. Translated: CASSLQDSGNTLY. From start to end, the CDR3 is CASSLQDSGNTLYF. The complete variable domain, with remaining parts taken from reference TRBV26 and TRBJ1-3, reads NSKVIQTPRYLVKGQGQKAKMRCIPEKGHPVVFWYQQNKNNEFKFLINFQNQEVLQQIDMTEKRFSAECPSNSPCSLEIQSSEAGDSALYLCASSLQDSGNTLYFGEGSRLIVV.

This clone occurred a few times. The gene names here belong to mouse. Partial CDR3 DNA: TGTGCCAGCAGCTCCCTCCGGGACTGGACAGAAACGCTGTAT. Its translation is CASSSLRDWTETLY. The entire CDR3 protein is CASSSLRDWTETLYF. This sequence joins TRBV4 and TRBJ2-3; 8 nucleotides line up with TRBD2. The read finishes 1 residue shy of the CDR3 end, and the germline J gene is used to complete it. Germline V gives CDR1 LGHDT, CDR2 YNNKQL (reference sequence). J lost 4 bases, V lost 4 bases, and 7 bases had no gene match. The CDR3 sequence is 15 residues long. The full variable domain, rest sourced from reference TRBV4 and TRBJ2-3, is ETAVFQTPNYHVTQVGNEVSFNCKQTLGHDTMYWYKQDSKKLLKIMFSYNNKQLIVNETVPRRFSPQSSDKAHLNLRIKSVEPEDSAVYLCASSSLRDWTETLYFGSGTRLTVL.

By sample share, this clone is medium-sized. The genes and germline here are from mouse. The read halts 1 residue ahead of the CDR3 end, with the missing end drawn from the germline J gene. The J gene is TRBJ2-1, the V gene TRBV16; maybe TRBD2 (6 bases). The V end lost 0 bases, the J end lost 0 bases, and 6 bases lay between the germline ends. This CDR3 is 15 amino acids long. Germline values: CDR1 SGHSA, CDR2 FRNQAP. CDR3 amino acids: CASSLEGGNYAEQFF. Incomplete CDR3 DNA: TGTGCAAGCAGCTTAGAGGGGGGTAACTATGCTGAGCAGTTC. The full variable domain, with the rest looked up from reference TRBV16 and TRBJ2-1, is NAGVIQTPRHKVTGKGQEATLWCEPISGHSAVFWYRQTIVQGLEFLTYFRNQAPIDDSGMPKERFSAQMPNQSHSTLKIQSTQPQDSAVYLCASSLEGGNYAEQFFGPGTRLTVL.

This clone was seen more than once but under ten times. These gene names are mouse names. The read terminates 1 residue before the CDR3 end, so the remaining end is supplied by the germline J gene. The V and J genes are TRBV26 and TRBJ1-1; 8 positions match TRBD1. With 6 bases clipped from V and 3 bases from J, the junction kept 6 bases outside the gene matches. Germline CDR1 reads KGHPV; CDR2 reads FQNQEV (reference sequence). The CDR3 spans 14 residues. The CDR3 sequence is CASSRRTGHTEVFF. CDR3 DNA (partial): TGTGCCAGCAGCCGTCGGACAGGGCACACAGAAGTCTTC.

Of note for this clone: Gene names and germline refer to mouse. The missing CDR3 end, 1 residue past where the read stops, is filled in from the germline J gene. Other DNA sequences of this sample code for an identical CDR3. The chain combines TRBV26 with TRBJ1-1; the D is unclear. Germline V CDR1 and CDR2: KGHPV, FQNQEV (reference sequence). Deletions cut 3 bases from V and 1 base from J, with 6 bases between. This CDR3 has 13 residues. The CDR3 bases that were read are TGTGCCAGCAGTCTAAGGCAAAACACAGAAGTCTTC. Its translation: CASSLRQNTEVF. The complete CDR3 protein is CASSLRQNTEVFF.

To note about this clone: The listed genes are named as in mouse. The CDR3 goes on 1 residue after the read ends, and that part is filled in from the germline J gene. This chain joins TRBV16 and TRBJ2-7, with D unresolved. The CDR3 loop spans 11 amino acids. V lost 3 bases, J lost 4 bases, and 4 bases lay in between. Germline CDR1 and CDR2: SGHSA and FRNQAP. CDR3 DNA, as far as it was read: TGTGCAAGCAGCTTTCAGTATGAACAGTAC. It translates to CASSFQYEQY. The full CDR3 protein reads CASSFQYEQYF.

As regards this clone: The gene names here belong to mouse. Read sequence stops 1 residue before the CDR3 end, and the germline J gene provides the missing end. The chain recombines TRBV31 with TRBJ2-2; D perhaps matches TRBD1 (6 bases). The CDR3 runs to 13 residues. With 7 bases removed from V and 4 bases from J, the gap between germline ends came to 13 bases. CDR1 and CDR2 (germline): GKSSPN, SITVG. CDR3 bases read: TGTGCCTTCCAGGGGTCGGGCACCGGGCAGCTCTAC. This sequence encodes CAFQGSGTGQLY. The complete CDR3 reads CAFQGSGTGQLYF.

Notes on this clone: Gene names refer to mouse genes. The read ends 1 residue before the CDR3 terminus; that terminus is restored from the germline J gene. The rearrangement joins TRBV14 to TRBJ2-2, with 11 bases aligning to TRBD2. The CDR3 consists of 16 residues. Germline CDR1 SGHDT, CDR2 FRDEAV. V shed 5 bases, J shed 1 base, and the junction held 4 bases outside the gene matches. The CDR3 is CASSRGLGVNTGQLYF. Partial CDR3 DNA: TGTGCCAGCAGCAGGGGACTGGGGGTAAACACCGGGCAGCTCTAC.

Comment on this clone: Genes and germline come from the mouse. The observed sequence ends 1 residue before the CDR3 terminus, with the missing tail filled in from the germline J gene. Different DNA sequences within this sample yield the same CDR3. V is TRBV26 and J is TRBJ2-4; D gene unclear. This CDR3 has 13 residues. Per the germline V gene, CDR1 is KGHPV and CDR2 is FQNQEV (reference sequence). V lost 2 bases and J 4 bases, leaving 7 bases between the germline ends. This CDR3 reads CASSLGQKNTLYF. The CDR3 DNA, read in part, is TGTGCCAGCAGTCTGGGGCAGAAAAACACCTTGTAC.

About this clone: Germline and genes here are mouse. The CDR3 end falls 1 residue outside the read, so it is completed with the germline J gene. The gene calls are TRBV26 and TRBJ1-2, with a possible D match to TRBD1 (6 bases). Germline lookup yields CDR1 KGHPV and CDR2 FQNQEV (reference sequence). V lost 1 base, J lost 4 bases, and 7 bases lay in between. This CDR3 region has 13 residues. CDR3 in amino acids: CASSLYRASDYTF. CDR3 bases read: TGTGCCAGCAGTCTGTACAGGGCCTCCGACTACACC.

This clone was seen just once. The germline and genes are mouse ones. The read is 1 residue too short to cover the CDR3 end, so that end is filled in from the germline J gene. The chain recombines TRBV16 with TRBJ2-3; no clear D gene. CDR1 is SGHSA, CDR2 FRNQAP, per germline. The CDR3 consists of 12 residues. V gave up 3 bases and J gave up 0 bases, with 1 base separating them. The part of the CDR3 DNA that was read is TGTGCAAGCAGCTTTAGTGCAGAAACGCTGTAT. Translated, it gives CASSFSAETLY. The complete CDR3 reads CASSFSAETLYF.

As to this clone: Gene names denote mouse genes. The DNA ends 1 residue before the CDR3 does, and the rest of the CDR3 is filled in from the germline J gene. The chain carries TRBV19 and TRBJ1-1, with D possibly matching TRBD1 (5 bases). The V end lost 2 bases, the J end lost 1 base, and 6 bases lay between the germline ends. The CDR3 has 13 amino acids. From germline, CDR1 is FNHDT and CDR2 SITEND (reference sequence). The part of the CDR3 DNA that was read is TGTGCCAGCAGTATCGACAGAAACACAGAAGTCTTC. Translation: CASSIDRNTEVF. The entire CDR3 protein reads CASSIDRNTEVFF.

For this clone: These gene names are mouse names. The CDR3 end falls 1 residue outside the read, so it is completed with the germline J gene. V and J are TRBV13-2 and TRBJ2-7; TRBD2 aligns across 7 bases. Germline lookup yields CDR1 NNHNN and CDR2 SYGAGS (reference sequence). V shed 0 bases, J shed 7 bases, and the junction held 4 bases outside the gene matches. CDR3 size: 13 residues. The covered CDR3 bases are TGTGCCAGCGGTGATGCATGGGGGGAGGAACAGTAC. It is translated as CASGDAWGEEQY. The CDR3, in full, reads CASGDAWGEEQYF.

For this clone: Gene names are mouse gene names. Read sequence stops 1 residue before the CDR3 end, and the germline J gene provides the missing end. V and J are TRBV5 and TRBJ2-7; 8 bases match TRBD1. The CDR3 is made up of 12 amino acids. CDR1 is LGHNA, CDR2 YNLKQL, per germline (reference sequence). V gave up 3 bases and J gave up 6 bases; unmatched junction bases: 1. The CDR3 DNA, read in part, is TGTGCCAGCAGCCAGGACAGGGTTGAACAGTAC. Its translation is CASSQDRVEQY. The whole CDR3 region reads CASSQDRVEQYF.

This clone was detected only a few times. The gene names here belong to mouse. The CDR3 extends 1 residue past the end of the read, so its final part is completed from the germline J gene. V is TRBV3 and J is TRBJ2-7; tentative D call: TRBD2 (6 bases). Trimming left V 1 base short and J 0 bases short, with 10 bases between. There are 15 residues in the CDR3. The germline gives CDR1 SNHLY, CDR2 FYNGKV (reference sequence). The CDR3 DNA, read in part, is TGTGCCAGCAGCTTAGGCTGGGGCCACTCCTATGAACAGTAC. Its translation is CASSLGWGHSYEQY. The CDR3, in full, reads CASSLGWGHSYEQYF.

By sample share, this clone is medium-sized. The genes are named according to mouse. The read ends 1 residue shy of where the CDR3 ends; the end is completed using the germline J gene. This chain connects TRBV2 to TRBJ2-7; 14 bases line up with TRBD2. This CDR3 contains 14 residues. CDR1 LGHNA and CDR2 YSYQKL come from the germline V gene. Trimming took 0 bases from V and 9 from J; bases not matched to a gene: 1. Incomplete CDR3 DNA: TGTGCCAGCAGCCAAGATGGGACTGGGGGGGCACAGTAC. Protein: CASSQDGTGGAQY. The full-length CDR3 reads as CASSQDGTGGAQYF.

To note about this clone: Gene names follow the mouse nomenclature. The read ends 1 residue early relative to the CDR3; the germline J gene fills the gap. The chain combines TRBV26 with TRBJ1-1; D might be TRBD1 (5 bases). V was clipped by 6 bases and J by 1 base, with 9 bases between them. Germline assignment: CDR1 KGHPV and CDR2 FQNQEV (reference sequence). CDR3 length: 13 residues. CDR3 sequence: CASSHGQNTEVFF. The CDR3 DNA, read in part, is TGTGCCAGCAGCCACGGACAAAACACAGAAGTCTTC.

With regard to this clone: All gene names here are mouse names. The CDR3 extends 1 residue past the end of the read, so its final part is completed from the germline J gene. This chain connects TRBV2 to TRBJ2-2; TRBD1 or TRBD2 may be the D gene (5 bases each). V dropped 3 bases and J dropped 1 base, with 6 bases sitting between them. This CDR3 is built from 14 residues. Germline values: CDR1 LGHNA, CDR2 YSYQKL. CDR3 region: CASSQGENTGQLYF. The CDR3 bases that were read are TGTGCCAGCAGCCAGGGGGAAAACACCGGGCAGCTCTAC.

With respect to this clone: Mouse gene names apply. Read sequence stops 1 residue before the CDR3 end, and the germline J gene provides the missing end. The chain has TRBV12-1 and TRBJ2-1; 8 bases align to TRBD2. After removal of 1 base from V and 2 bases from J, the junction contained 3 bases not matched to a gene. CDR3 length equals 15 residues. Germline V gene data show CDR1 as SGHSN and CDR2 as HYEKVE. The CDR3 reads CASSLGGEDYAEQFF. The CDR3 bases that were read are TGTGCCAGCTCTCTTGGGGGGGAAGACTATGCTGAGCAGTTC.

The table lists this clone with a few counts. Mouse gene names and germline throughout. The read comes to an end 1 residue before the CDR3 does, leaving the germline J gene to fill in the end. The V gene is TRBV26, the J gene TRBJ1-1; D might be TRBD1 (5 bases). Germline V lookup: CDR1 KGHPV, CDR2 FQNQEV (reference sequence). This CDR3 is 13 amino acids long. The V and J ends lost 6 bases and 4 bases respectively, with 12 bases between them. The chain's CDR3 is CASSRSDITEVFF. Incomplete CDR3 DNA: TGTGCCAGCAGCCGCTCGGACATCACAGAAGTCTTC.

As for this clone: Germline and genes: mouse. Read sequence stops 1 residue before the CDR3 end, and the germline J gene provides the missing end. V gene TRBV20 combines with J gene TRBJ2-5, with D perhaps TRBD1 (6 bases). This CDR3 has 13 amino acids. Germline V CDR1 and CDR2: GFQATS, STVNSAI. The V end was cut by 0 bases, the J end by 4 bases, with 8 bases between. CDR3 protein: CGAREQGKDTQYF. Incomplete CDR3 DNA: TGTGGTGCTAGGGAACAGGGAAAAGACACCCAGTAC.

This clone is medium-sized by share. Gene names refer to mouse genes. Coverage ceases 1 residue before the CDR3 finishes, and the germline J gene fills in the end. The chain employs TRBV3 and TRBJ2-7; D may be TRBD2 (6 bases). The CDR3 runs to 13 residues. Germline values: CDR1 SNHLY, CDR2 FYNGKV (reference sequence). V lost 5 bases, J lost 5 bases, and 13 bases lay in between. The CDR3 loop is CASSPWGIHEQYF. CDR3 bases read: TGTGCCAGCAGCCCCTGGGGTATCCATGAACAGTAC. Full variable domain (remainder filled in from reference TRBV3 and TRBJ2-7): GPKVLQIPSHQIIDMGQMVTLNCDPVSNHLYFYWYKQILGQQMEFLVNFYNGKVMEKSKLFKDQFSVERPDGSYFTLKIQPTALEDSAVYFCASSPWGIHEQYFGPGTRLTVL.